The 12 T cell receptor beta chains given below trace back to one sample, sequenced in a study of T cell changes during pregnancy in multiple sclerosis. The data were produced by immunoSEQ multiplex PCR, yet TCRdb's version contains in-frame clones alone and is incomplete. The profile covers around 67,000 clones, with 90% appearing a single time and over 7.5% taken by the ten largest. Sequenced here: peripheral blood, sampled after pregnancy. The receptors derive from a female donor in good health, enrolled as a control in a pregnancy study.

V is TRBV9 and J is TRBJ1-1, with D possibly TRBD1 on 6 matching bases. There are 15 residues in the CDR3. The germline gives CDR1 SGDLS, CDR2 YYNGEE. Trimming shortened V by 3 bases and J by 6 bases, and 18 bases separated the two germline ends. CDR3 nucleotides: TGTGCCAGCAGCGCACTCCCGGGGGGCAGCTCTGAAGCTTTCTTT. Protein product: CASSALPGGSSEAFF.

V gene TRBV19 combines with J gene TRBJ1-4; 9 nucleotides line up with TRBD1. The CDR3 consists of 16 residues. Per germline, CDR1 LNHDA and CDR2 SQIVND (reference sequence). Trimming cost V 4 bases and J 7 bases; bases outside gene matches: 10. CDR3 region: CASSTRSDRGGEKLFF. The CDR3 nucleotides read TGTGCCAGTAGTACCCGATCGGACAGGGGAGGTGAAAAACTGTTTTTT.

The chain combines TRBV15 with TRBJ1-6; 9 positions agree with TRBD1. The CDR3 is 14 amino acids. Germline CDR1 reads LNHNV; CDR2 reads YYDKDF (reference sequence). Germline trimming cut 3 bases from V and 7 bases from J; bases unmatched to any gene: 1. The CDR3 sequence: CATSRTGGNSPLHF. The CDR3 DNA reads TGTGCCACCAGCAGGACAGGGGGGAATTCACCCCTCCACTTT.

The chain has TRBV5-8 and TRBJ1-3, with D possibly matching TRBD1 (6 bases). Germline assignment: CDR1 SGHTS and CDR2 YDEGEE. This CDR3 is built from 16 residues. V lost 4 bases and J 4 bases, leaving 18 bases between the germline ends. The CDR3 coding sequence is TGTGCCAGCAGCCCGGAACGGGGGGGGCGGGGAAACACCATATATTTT. Translated, it gives CASSPERGGRGNTIYF.

This chain connects TRBV6-4 to TRBJ1-2, with a weak D call TRBD1 (5 bases). CDR1 and CDR2 (germline): MRHNA, SNTAGT. V lost 2 bases, J lost 6 bases, and 10 bases lay in between. The CDR3 has 13 residues. CDR3 amino acids: CASSDVGGDGYTF. The CDR3 DNA is TGTGCCAGCAGTGACGTCGGGGGAGATGGCTACACCTTC.

V usage is TRBV6-1 and J usage is TRBJ2-7; TRBD2 aligns across 8 bases. This CDR3 has 16 residues. Germline CDR1 and CDR2: MNHNS and SASEGT. V dropped 1 base and J dropped 2; count of bases not matched to a gene: 7. CDR3 residues: CASSEVGAGAPYEQYF. CDR3 coding DNA: TGTGCCAGCAGTGAAGTTGGAGCGGGGGCCCCCTACGAGCAGTACTTC.

This chain links TRBV2 with TRBJ2-3; 13 nucleotides agree with TRBD2. The CDR3 is made up of 16 amino acids. The ends lost 6 bases at V and 0 bases at J; junction bases unmatched: 3. Looked up from germline, CDR1 is SNHLY and CDR2 is FYNNEI. CDR3 sequence (DNA): TGTGCCAGCAGGGGACTAGCGGGAATCAGCACAGATACGCAGTATTTT. It is translated as CASRGLAGISTDTQYF.

The gene calls are TRBV19 and TRBJ1-4; D perhaps matches TRBD1 (5 bases). This CDR3 is built from 12 residues. Germline CDR1 is LNHDA and CDR2 is SQIVND (reference sequence). V lost 11 bases to trimming and J lost 6 bases, with 13 bases between them. The CDR3 region has the DNA TGTGCCCTTCGGACACCCGATGAAAAACTGTTTTTT. Its translation is CALRTPDEKLFF.

The chain joins TRBV12-5 to TRBJ2-3; 8 bases are a match to TRBD2. V lost 6 bases and J lost 3; bases outside the gene matches: 8. The CDR3 extends over 15 amino acids. Germline V gives CDR1 LGHNT, CDR2 FRNRAP. DNA of the CDR3: TGTGCTAGTGGACCCCCGGGACTAGTAACAGATACGCAGTATTTT. It specifies CASGPPGLVTDTQYF.

This clone was seen a single time. This chain uses TRBV6-5 with TRBJ2-7; 10 bases line up with TRBD1. The CDR3 is made up of 14 amino acids. V lost 7 bases to trimming and J lost 3 bases; unmatched junction nucleotides: 6. Germline lookup yields CDR1 MNHEY and CDR2 SVGAGI. CDR3 sequence reads: CASTRDRGNYEQYF. The CDR3 DNA reads as TGTGCCAGCACCCGGGACAGGGGCAACTACGAGCAGTACTTC.

This clone appeared a single time. This chain links TRBV10-3 with TRBJ1-1; 8 bases map to TRBD1. The V segment lost 1 base and the J segment 6 bases; nucleotides outside the gene matches: 7. The CDR3 spans 15 residues. Germline V lookup: CDR1 ENHRY, CDR2 SYGVKD. The CDR3 region is CAISELTGARAEAFF. The CDR3 DNA reads TGTGCCATCAGTGAGTTGACAGGGGCGCGAGCTGAAGCTTTCTTT.

The rearrangement links TRBV30 to TRBJ1-2; 7 bases align to TRBD1. Trimming removed 2 bases from V and 8 bases from J; junction bases left unmatched: 8. The CDR3 sequence is 13 residues long. Germline CDR1 and CDR2: GTSNPN and SVGIG (reference sequence). The CDR3 DNA follows: TGTGCCTGGAGTCGACAGGGAGCGTTCGGCTACACCTTC. Amino acid sequence: CAWSRQGAFGYTF.